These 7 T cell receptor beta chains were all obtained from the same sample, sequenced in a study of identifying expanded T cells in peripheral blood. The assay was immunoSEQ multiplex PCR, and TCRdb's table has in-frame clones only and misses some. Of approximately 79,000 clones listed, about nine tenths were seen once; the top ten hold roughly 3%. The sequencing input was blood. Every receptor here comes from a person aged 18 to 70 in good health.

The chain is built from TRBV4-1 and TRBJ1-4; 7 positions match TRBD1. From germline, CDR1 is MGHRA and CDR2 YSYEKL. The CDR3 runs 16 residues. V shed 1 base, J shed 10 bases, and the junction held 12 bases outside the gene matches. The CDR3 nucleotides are TGCGCCAGCAGCCAAGGACAGGGATCCAGTTCCGGAAAACTGTTTTTT. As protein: CASSQGQGSSSGKLFF.

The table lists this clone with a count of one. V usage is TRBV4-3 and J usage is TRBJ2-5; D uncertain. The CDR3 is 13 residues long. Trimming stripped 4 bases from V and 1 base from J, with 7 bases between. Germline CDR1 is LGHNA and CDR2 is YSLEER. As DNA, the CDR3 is TGCGCCAGCAGCCCAGAGGCCCAAGAGACCCAGTACTTC. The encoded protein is CASSPEAQETQYF.

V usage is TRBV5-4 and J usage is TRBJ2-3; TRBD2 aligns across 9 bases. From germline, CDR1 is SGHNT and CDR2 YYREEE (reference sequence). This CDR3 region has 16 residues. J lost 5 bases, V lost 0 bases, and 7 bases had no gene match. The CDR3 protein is CASSLVAGGPVDTQYF. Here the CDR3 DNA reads TGTGCCAGCAGCTTGGTGGCGGGAGGGCCCGTAGATACGCAGTATTTT.

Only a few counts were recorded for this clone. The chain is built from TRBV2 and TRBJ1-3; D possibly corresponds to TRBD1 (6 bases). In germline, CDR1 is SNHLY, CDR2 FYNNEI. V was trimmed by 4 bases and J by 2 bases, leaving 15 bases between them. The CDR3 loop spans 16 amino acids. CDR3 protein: CASSVTDSKTGNTIYF. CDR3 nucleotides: TGTGCCAGCAGTGTAACGGACAGCAAAACTGGAAACACCATATATTTT.

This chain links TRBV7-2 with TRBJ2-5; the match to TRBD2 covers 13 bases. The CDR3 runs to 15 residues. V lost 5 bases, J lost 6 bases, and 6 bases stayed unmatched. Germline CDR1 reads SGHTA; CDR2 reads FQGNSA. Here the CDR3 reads CASSPGTSGKKTQYF. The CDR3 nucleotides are TGTGCCAGCAGCCCCGGGACTAGCGGGAAGAAGACCCAGTACTTC.

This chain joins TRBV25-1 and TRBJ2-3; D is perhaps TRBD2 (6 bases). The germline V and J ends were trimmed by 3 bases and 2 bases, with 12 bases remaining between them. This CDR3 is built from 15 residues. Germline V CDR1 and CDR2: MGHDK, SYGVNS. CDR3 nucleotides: TGTGCCAGCAGTGACCGGGACTGGCTCACAGATACGCAGTATTTT. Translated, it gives CASSDRDWLTDTQYF.

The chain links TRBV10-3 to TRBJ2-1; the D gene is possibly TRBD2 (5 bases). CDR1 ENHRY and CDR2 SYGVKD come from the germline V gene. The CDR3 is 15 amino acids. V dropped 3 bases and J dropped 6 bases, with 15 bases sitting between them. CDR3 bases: TGTGCCATCAGTGACGAACTAGTACTTCTCAATGAGCAGTTCTTC. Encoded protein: CAISDELVLLNEQFF.